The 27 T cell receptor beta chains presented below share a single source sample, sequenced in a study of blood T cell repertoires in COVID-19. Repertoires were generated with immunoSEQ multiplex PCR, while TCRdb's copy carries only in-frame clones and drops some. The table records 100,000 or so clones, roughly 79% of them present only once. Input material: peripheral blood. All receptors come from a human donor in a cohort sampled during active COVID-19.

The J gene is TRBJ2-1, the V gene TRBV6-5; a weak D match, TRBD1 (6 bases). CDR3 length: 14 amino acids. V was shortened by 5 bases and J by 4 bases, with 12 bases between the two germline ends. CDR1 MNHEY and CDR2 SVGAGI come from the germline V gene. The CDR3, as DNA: TGTGCCAGCAGTAAACGAGGGGGTTACAATGAGCAGTTCTTC. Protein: CASSKRGGYNEQFF.

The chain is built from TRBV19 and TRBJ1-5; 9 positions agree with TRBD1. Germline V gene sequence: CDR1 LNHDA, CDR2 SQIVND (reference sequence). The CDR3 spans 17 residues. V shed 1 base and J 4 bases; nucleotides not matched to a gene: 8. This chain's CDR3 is CASSIGYRGQLNQPQHF. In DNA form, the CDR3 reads TGTGCCAGTAGTATAGGGTACAGGGGGCAACTGAATCAGCCCCAGCATTTT. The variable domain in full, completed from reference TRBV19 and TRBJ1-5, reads DGGITQSPKYLFRKEGQNVTLSCEQNLNHDAMYWYRQDPGQGLRLIYYSQIVNDFQKGDIAEGYSVSREKKESFPLTVTSAQKNPTAFYLCASSIGYRGQLNQPQHFGDGTRLSIL.

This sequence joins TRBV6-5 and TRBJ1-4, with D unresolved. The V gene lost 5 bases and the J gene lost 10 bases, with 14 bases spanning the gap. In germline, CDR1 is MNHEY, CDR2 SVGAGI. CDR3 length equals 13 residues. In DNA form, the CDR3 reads TGTGCCAGCAGTCCAGGCTTTGTTGGAAAACTGTTTTTT. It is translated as CASSPGFVGKLFF.

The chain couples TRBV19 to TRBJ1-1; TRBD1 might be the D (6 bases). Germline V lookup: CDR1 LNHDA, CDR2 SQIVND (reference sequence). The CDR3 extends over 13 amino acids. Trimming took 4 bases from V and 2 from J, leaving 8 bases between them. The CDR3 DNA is TGTGCCAGTAGTAGAGGGGGAAACACTGAAGCTTTCTTT. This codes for CASSRGGNTEAFF.

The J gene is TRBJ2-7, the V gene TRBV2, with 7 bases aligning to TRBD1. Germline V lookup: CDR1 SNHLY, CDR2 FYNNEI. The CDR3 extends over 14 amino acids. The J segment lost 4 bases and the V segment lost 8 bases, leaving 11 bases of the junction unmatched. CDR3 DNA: TGTGCCAGCGTGCGGACAGGAGGCGCTTACGAGCAGTACTTC. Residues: CASVRTGGAYEQYF.

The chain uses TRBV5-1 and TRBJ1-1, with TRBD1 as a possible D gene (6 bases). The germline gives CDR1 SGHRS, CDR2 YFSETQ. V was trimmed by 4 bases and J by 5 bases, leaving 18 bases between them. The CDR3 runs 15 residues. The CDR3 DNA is TGCGCCAGCAGCCGTCAGCGGGGGCAAAGTACTGAAGCTTTCTTT. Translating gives CASSRQRGQSTEAFF.

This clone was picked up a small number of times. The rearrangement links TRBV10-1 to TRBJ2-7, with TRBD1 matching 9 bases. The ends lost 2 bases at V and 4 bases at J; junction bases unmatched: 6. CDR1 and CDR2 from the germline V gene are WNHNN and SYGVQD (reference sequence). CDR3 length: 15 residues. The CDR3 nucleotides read TGCGCCAGCAGTGAGGGTGGGACAGGGTTATACGAGCAGTACTTC. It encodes CASSEGGTGLYEQYF.

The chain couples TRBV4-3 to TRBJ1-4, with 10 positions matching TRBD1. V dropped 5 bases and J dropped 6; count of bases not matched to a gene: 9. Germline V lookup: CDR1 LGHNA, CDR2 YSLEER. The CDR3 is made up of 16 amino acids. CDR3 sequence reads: CASSAGQGDFYEKLFF. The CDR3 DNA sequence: TGCGCCAGCAGCGCCGGACAGGGGGACTTTTATGAAAAACTGTTTTTT.

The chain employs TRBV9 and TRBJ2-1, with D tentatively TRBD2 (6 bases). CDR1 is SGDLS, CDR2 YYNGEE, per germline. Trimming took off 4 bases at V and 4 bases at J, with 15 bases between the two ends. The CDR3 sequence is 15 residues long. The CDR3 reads CASSLELAEYNEQFF. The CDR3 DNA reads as TGTGCCAGCAGCCTTGAGTTAGCGGAGTACAATGAGCAGTTCTTC.

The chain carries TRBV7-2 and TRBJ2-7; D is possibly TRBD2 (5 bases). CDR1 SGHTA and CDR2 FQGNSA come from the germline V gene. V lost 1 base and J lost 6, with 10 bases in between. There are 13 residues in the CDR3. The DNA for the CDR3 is TGTGCCAGCAGCTTAGGGACTGCTCGCGAGCAGTACTTC. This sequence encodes CASSLGTAREQYF.

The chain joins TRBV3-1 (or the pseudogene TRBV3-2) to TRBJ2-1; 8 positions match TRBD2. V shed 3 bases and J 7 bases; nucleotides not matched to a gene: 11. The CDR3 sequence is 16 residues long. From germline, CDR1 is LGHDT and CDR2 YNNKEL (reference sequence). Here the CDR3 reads CASSQWTSSNLNEQFF. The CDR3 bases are TGTGCCAGCAGCCAGTGGACTAGCAGTAACCTGAATGAGCAGTTCTTC.

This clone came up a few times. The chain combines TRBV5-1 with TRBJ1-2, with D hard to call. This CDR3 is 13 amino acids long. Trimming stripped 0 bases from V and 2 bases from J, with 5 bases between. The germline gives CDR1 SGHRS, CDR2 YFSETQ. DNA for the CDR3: TGCGCCAGCAGCTTGGGAGGCAACTATGGCTACACCTTC. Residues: CASSLGGNYGYTF. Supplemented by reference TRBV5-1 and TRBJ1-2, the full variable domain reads KAGVTQTPRYLIKTRGQQVTLSCSPISGHRSVSWYQQTPGQGLQFLFEYFSETQRNKGNFPGRFSGRQFSNSRSEMNVSTLELGDSALYLCASSLGGNYGYTFGSGTRLTVV.

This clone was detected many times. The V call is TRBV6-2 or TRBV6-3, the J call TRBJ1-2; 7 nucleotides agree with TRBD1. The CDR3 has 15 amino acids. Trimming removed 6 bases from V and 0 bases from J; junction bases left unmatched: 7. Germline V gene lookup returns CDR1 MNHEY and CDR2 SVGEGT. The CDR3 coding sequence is TGTGCCAGCAGCCCTGCGACAGGGCCTAACTATGGCTACACCTTC. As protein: CASSPATGPNYGYTF.

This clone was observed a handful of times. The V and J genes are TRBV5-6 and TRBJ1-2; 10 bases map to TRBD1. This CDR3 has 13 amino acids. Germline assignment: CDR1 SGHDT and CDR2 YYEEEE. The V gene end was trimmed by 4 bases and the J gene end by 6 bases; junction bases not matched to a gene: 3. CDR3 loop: CASSTGTGDGYTF. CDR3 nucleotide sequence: TGTGCCAGCAGCACCGGGACAGGGGATGGCTACACCTTC. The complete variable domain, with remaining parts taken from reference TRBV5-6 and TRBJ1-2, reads DAGVTQSPTHLIKTRGQQVTLRCSPKSGHDTVSWYQQALGQGPQFIFQYYEEEERQRGNFPDRFSGHQFPNYSSELNVNALLLGDSALYLCASSTGTGDGYTFGSGTRLTVV.

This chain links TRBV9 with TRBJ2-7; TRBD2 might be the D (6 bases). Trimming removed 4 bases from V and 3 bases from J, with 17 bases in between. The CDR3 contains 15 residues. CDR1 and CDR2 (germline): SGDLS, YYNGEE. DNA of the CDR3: TGTGCCAGCAGCCCCCGGAGGGCTAATTTCTACGAGCAGTACTTC. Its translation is CASSPRRANFYEQYF.

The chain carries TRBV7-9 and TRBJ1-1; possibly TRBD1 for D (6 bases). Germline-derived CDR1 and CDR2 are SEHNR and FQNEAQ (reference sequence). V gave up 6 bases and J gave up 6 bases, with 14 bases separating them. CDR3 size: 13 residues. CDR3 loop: CASRDTGSPEAFF. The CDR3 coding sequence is TGTGCCAGCAGGGATACAGGGAGCCCTGAAGCTTTCTTT.

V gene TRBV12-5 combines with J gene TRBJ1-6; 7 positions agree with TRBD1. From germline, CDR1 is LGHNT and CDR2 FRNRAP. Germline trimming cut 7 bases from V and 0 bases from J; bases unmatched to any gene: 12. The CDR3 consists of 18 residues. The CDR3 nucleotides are TGTGCTAGTGCTTCATACGGACAGGCAAGCTCCTATAATTCACCCCTCCACTTT. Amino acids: CASASYGQASSYNSPLHF.

For the CDR3, the DNA is TGTGCCAGCAGTGCCGGGGGGGCCAATTACGAGCAGTACTTC. Protein sequence: CASSAGGANYEQYF. The chain couples TRBV2 to TRBJ2-7; the match to TRBD2 covers 8 bases. The CDR3 totals 14 residues. With 4 bases clipped from V and 4 bases from J, the junction kept 6 bases outside the gene matches. The germline gives CDR1 SNHLY, CDR2 FYNNEI.

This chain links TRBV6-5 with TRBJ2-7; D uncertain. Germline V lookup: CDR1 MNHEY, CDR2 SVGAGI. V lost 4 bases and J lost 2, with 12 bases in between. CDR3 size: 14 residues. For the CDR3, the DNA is TGTGCCAGCAGTTCCCGGGTGCAAGCCTACGAGCAGTACTTC. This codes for CASSSRVQAYEQYF.

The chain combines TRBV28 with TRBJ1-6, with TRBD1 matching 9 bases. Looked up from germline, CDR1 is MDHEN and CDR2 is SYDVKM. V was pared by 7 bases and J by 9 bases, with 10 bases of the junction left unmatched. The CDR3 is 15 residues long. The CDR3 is CASNLQGARGSPLHF. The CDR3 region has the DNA TGTGCCAGCAACTTACAGGGGGCGCGAGGTTCACCCCTCCACTTT.

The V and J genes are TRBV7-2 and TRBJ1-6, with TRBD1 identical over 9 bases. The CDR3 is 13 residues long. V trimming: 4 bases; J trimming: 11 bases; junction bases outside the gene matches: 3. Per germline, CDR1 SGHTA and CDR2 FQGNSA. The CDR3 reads CASSSDRGPPLHF. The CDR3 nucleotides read TGTGCCAGCAGCTCGGACAGGGGACCACCCCTCCACTTT.

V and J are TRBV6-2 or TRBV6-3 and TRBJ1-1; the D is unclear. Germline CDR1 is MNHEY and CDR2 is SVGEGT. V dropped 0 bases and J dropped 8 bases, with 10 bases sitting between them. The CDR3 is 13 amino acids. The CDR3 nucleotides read TGTGCCAGCAGTTACTCGAGGCAAAACGAAGCTTTCTTT. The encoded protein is CASSYSRQNEAFF.

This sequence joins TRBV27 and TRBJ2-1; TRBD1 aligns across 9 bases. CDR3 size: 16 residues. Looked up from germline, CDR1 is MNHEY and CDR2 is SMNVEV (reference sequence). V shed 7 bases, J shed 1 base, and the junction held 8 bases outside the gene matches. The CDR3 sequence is CASKDRGTLSYNEQFF. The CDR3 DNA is TGTGCCAGCAAGGACAGGGGAACACTATCCTACAATGAGCAGTTCTTC.

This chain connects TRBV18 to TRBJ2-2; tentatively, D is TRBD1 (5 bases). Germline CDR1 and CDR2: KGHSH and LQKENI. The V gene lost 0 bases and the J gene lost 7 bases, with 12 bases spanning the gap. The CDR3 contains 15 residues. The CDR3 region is CASSPPDRGHGELFF. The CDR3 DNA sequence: TGTGCCAGCTCACCACCTGATAGGGGTCACGGGGAGCTGTTTTTT.

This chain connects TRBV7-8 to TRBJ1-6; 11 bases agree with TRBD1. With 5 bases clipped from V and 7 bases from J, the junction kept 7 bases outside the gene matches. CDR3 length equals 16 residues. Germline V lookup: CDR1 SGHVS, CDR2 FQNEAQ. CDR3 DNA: TGTGCCAGCAGCGCCCGGGACAGGGGGTCAAATTCACCCCTCCACTTT. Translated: CASSARDRGSNSPLHF.

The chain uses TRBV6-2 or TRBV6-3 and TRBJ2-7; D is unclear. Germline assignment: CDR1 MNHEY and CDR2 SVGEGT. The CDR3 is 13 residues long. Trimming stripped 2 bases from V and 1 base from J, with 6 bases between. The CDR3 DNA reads TGTGCCAGCAGTTACGCAGGATCCTACGAGCAGTACTTC. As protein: CASSYAGSYEQYF.

This CDR3 reads CASSSWDRDYGYTF. The CDR3 DNA is TGTGCCAGCAGTTCTTGGGACAGGGACTATGGCTACACCTTC. The chain uses TRBV6-5 and TRBJ1-2; TRBD1 aligns across 9 bases. Germline V gene lookup returns CDR1 MNHEY and CDR2 SVGAGI. The CDR3 covers 14 residues. J was trimmed by 3 bases and V by 4 bases; bases with no gene match: 3.